The entry that follows covers one T cell receptor beta chain sequence. What this receptor recognizes is not known. Base-call qualities are not available, and no considerably larger clone is one nucleotide away. The data derive from a study of Ad26.COV2.S vaccination and SARS-CoV-2 variants (dated by TCRdb to the early 2020s). Notes on the research overall: Donors in the vaccine arm were drawn from COV1001, a multicentre, randomized, double-blind, placebo-controlled phase I-IIa trial testing Ad26.COV2.S in healthy adults. TCRbeta repertoire sequencing was used to assess the specificity and breadth of SARS-CoV-2-reactive T cell receptors after Ad26.COV2.S vaccination. A total of approximately 30 samples were included in the TCR-sequenced set, comprising some 20 Ad26.COV2.S vaccine recipients, 5 placebo recipients and 8 SARS-CoV-2 convalescent individuals. Participants in the trial were split at random into five groups of five each, receiving low-dose or high-dose Ad26.COV2.S once or twice, or else placebo on both occasions. Dosing of Ad26.COV2.S was intramuscular, at either 5x10^10 or 1x10^11 viral particles, delivered as one shot or as two shots spaced 56 days apart. Blinding of investigators to trial group allocation was maintained during experiments and outcome assessment.

What this sample's treatment or condition label stands for: roughly 19 received Ad26.COV2.S at low or high dose, single or two shots; 5 received placebo; per-sample allocation not given. For vaccine and placebo recipients, the sequenced repertoires came from samples collected on day 63 after the first injection. Between 29 July and 7 August 2020, Cohort 1b enrolled about 27 adults aged 18-55 years at one site in Boston, USA. Ad26.COV2.S was a replication-incompetent adenovirus type 26 vector expressing a prefusion-stabilized SARS-CoV-2 spike protein from the original Wuhan strain. The full study reports these points: Spike-specific TCR breadth was higher in Ad26.COV2.S recipients than in placebo recipients (P = 0.0014). Vaccine and placebo recipients had similar non-spike TCR breadth, a finding consistent with the vaccine containing only spike. Comparing responses between vaccine doses or regimens was not something the study was powered to do. After vaccination, spike-specific CD8+ and CD4+ T cell responses were reported to show substantial breadth. The authors noted that the TCR breadth and depth analyses may have underestimated total T cell responses.

V is cut back by 4 bases and J by 6 bases, with 4 bases in the junction unmatched. There are 15 amino acids in the CDR3, from cysteine to phenylalanine inclusive. Of all the DNA, just the CDR3 is kept, 45 bases in frame from base 1. The germline V gene encodes CDR1 WNHNN and CDR2 SYGVQD (reference sequence). The immunoSEQ Assay was used to sequence TCRbeta CDR3 regions. After extraction, genomic DNA underwent amplification by bias-controlled multiplex PCR, followed by high-throughput sequencing. As for how the authors treated the data: To quantify the absolute abundance of every unique TCRbeta CDR3 region, sequences were collapsed and filtered. T cell fraction was estimated by normalizing TCRbeta template counts to usable DNA, with usable DNA measured through amplification of reference genes found in all nucleated cells. Repertoire TCRs were annotated as SARS-CoV-2-specific by exact matching of V gene, CDR3 amino acid sequence and J gene to a known reactive TCR set. The reference SARS-CoV-2 TCR set was derived from MIRA and filtered for enrichment in COVID-19-positive ImmuneCODE repertoires, a step that removed public or cross-reactive TCRs. Based on the MIRA antigens, annotated TCRs were further analysed at the level of specific ORF or position within ORF. Depth was the summed frequency of annotated unique rearrangements, while breadth was defined as annotated unique rearrangements over total unique productive rearrangements. Two-sided Wilcoxon rank-sum tests were used to compare TCR breadth between groups. In TCRdb, the immuneACCESS table is reduced to in-frame sequences with V and J assigned. These tables do not hold every clone; where another copy was compared, an unresolved V gene accounts for under half, and the others remain unexplained. That table supplies the V and J calls and clone size; D and trimming were determined from the DNA. Here the sample has a few hundred thousand clones; about four fifths occur a single time. The ten largest clonotypes hold more than 7% of the sample.

The sample consisted of peripheral blood, taken in a trial of Ad26.COV2.S vaccine versus placebo. The chain joins TRBV10-1 to TRBJ2-2; the junction holds 11 bases that match TRBD1. The sequence derives from a person between 18 and 65 years old who received the Ad26.COV2.S COVID-19 vaccine or a placebo. The sequenced DNA is TGCGCCAGCAGTGGGGACAGGGGGTCGGCCGGGGAGCTGTTTTTT. This gives the protein CASSGDRGSAGELFF.